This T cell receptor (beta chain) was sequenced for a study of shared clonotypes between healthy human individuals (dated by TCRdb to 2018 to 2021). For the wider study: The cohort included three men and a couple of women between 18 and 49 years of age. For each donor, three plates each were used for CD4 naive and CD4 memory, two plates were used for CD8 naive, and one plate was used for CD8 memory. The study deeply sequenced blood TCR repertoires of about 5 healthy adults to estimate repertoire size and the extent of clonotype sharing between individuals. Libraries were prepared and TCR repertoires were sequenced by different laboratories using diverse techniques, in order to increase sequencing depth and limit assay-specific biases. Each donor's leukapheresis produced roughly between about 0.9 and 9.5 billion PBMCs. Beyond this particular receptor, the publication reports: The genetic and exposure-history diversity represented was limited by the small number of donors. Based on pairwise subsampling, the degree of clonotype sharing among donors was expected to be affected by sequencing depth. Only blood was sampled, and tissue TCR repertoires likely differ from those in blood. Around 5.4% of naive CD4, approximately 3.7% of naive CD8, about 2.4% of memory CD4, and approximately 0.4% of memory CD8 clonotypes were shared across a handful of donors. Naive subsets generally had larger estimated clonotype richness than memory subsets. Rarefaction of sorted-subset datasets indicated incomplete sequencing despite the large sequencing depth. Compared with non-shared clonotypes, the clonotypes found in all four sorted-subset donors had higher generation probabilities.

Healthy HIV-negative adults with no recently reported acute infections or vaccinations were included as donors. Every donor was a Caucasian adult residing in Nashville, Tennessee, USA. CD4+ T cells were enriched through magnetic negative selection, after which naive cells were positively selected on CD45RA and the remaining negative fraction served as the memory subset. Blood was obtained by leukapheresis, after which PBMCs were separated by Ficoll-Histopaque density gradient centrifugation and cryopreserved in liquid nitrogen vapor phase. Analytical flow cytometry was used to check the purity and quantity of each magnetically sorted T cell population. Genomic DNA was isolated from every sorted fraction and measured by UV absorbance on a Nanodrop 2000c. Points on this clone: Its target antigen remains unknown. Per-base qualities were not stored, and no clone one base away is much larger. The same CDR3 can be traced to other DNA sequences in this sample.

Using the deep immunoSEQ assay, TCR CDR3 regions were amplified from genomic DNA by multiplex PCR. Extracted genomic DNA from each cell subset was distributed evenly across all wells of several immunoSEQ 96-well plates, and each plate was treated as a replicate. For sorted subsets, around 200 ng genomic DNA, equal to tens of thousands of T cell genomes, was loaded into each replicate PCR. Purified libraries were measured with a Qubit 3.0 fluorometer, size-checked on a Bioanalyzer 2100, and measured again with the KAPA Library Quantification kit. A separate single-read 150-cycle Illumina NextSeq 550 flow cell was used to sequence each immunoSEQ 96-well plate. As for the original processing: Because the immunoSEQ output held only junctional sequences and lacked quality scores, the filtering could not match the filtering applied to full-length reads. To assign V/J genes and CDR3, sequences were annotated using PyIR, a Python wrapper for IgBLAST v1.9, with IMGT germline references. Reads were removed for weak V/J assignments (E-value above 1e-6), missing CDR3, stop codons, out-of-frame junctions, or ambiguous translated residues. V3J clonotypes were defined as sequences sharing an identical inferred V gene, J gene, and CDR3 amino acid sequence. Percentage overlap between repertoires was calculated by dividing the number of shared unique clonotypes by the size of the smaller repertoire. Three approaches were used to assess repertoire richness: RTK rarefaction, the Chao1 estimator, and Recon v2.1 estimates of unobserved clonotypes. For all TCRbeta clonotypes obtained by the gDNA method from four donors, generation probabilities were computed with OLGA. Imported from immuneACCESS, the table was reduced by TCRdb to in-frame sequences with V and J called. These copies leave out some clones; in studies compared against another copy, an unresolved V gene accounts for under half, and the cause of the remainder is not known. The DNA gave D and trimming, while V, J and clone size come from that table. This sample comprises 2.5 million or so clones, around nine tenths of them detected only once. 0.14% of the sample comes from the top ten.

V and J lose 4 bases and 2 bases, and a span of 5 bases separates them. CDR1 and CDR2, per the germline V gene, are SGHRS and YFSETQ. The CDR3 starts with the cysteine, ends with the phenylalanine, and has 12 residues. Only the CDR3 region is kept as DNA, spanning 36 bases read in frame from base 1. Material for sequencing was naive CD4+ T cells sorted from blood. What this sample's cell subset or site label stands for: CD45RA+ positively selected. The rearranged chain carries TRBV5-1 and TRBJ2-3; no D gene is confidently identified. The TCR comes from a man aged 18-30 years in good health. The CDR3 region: CASSPNTDTQYF. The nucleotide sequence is TGCGCCAGCAGCCCCAACACAGATACGCAGTATTTT.